This T cell receptor (beta chain) was documented in a study of blood T cell repertoires in COVID-19. Overall study context: The United States, Italy and Spain were the sources of the acute and convalescent COVID-19 samples. PBMCs, B-cell-depleted T cells, or T cells were the source of the cDNA or gDNA that made up the material.

V was pared by 4 bases and J by 5 bases, with 16 bases between. Germline V gene lookup returns CDR1 SGDLS and CDR2 YYNGEE. The CDR3 sequence is 14 residues long. Original handling: Amplified reference gene primers provided the basis for estimating nucleated cell counts. The protocol was immunoSEQ multiplex PCR, while the TCRdb copy is restricted to in-frame clones and leaves out a portion. V, J and clone size reflect that table, while D and trimming were determined from the DNA. The data hold roughly 80,000 clones, with around 82% observed a single time. The clonotype was recovered from a human donor in a cohort sampled during active COVID-19. Sequences were obtained from peripheral blood. V is TRBV9 and J is TRBJ2-7; D may be TRBD2 (6 bases). CDR3 in amino acids: CASSQGSSANEQYF. As DNA, the CDR3 is TGTGCCAGCAGCCAGGGATCTAGCGCGAACGAGCAGTACTTC.